This TCR beta chain is from a study of brain T cells in children with intractable seizures. With respect to this clone: What it binds is not known.

CDR1 is KGHSH and CDR2 is LQKENI in the germline V gene. Losses at the gene ends were 3 bases for V and 1 base for J; bases not matched to a gene: 6. The CDR3 spans 16 residues. Study-level points and caveats: Pre- and post-surgery blood differed in depth, so pre-surgery absences may be undersampling.

Here immunoSEQ multiplex PCR was the method, and the copy in TCRdb shows in-frame clones only, minus some. The data show 110,000 or so clones, with under 95% seen just once and 3.5% to 4% held by the top ten. Patients received at least one anti-epileptic drug before surgery. The sample consisted of peripheral blood, taken at surgery. The sequence was collected from a boy under two years old with hemimegalencephaly and intractable seizures. The rearrangement uses TRBV18 and TRBJ2-7, with 10 bases fitting TRBD1. The chain's CDR3 is CASSPGTGDGSYEQYF. CDR3 coding DNA: TGTGCCAGCTCACCTGGGACAGGGGATGGATCCTACGAGCAGTACTTC.